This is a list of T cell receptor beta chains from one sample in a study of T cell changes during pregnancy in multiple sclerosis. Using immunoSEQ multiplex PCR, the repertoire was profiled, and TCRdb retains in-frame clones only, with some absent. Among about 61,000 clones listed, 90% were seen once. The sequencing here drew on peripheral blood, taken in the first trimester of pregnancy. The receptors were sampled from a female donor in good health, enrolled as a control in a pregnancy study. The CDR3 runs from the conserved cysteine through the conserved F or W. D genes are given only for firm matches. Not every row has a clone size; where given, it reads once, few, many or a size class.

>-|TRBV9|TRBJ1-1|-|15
TGTGCCAGCAGCGCAATTTGGGGGGGAACGACTGAAGCTTTCTTT
CASSAIWGGTTEAFF
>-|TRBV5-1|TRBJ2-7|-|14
TGCGCCAGCAGCTTGACAGGGAGCTCCTACGAGCAGTACTTC
CASSLTGSSYEQYF
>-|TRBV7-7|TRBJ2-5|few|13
TGTGCTAGCAGCTTTGAAGGGGAAGAGACCCAGTACTTC
CASSFEGEETQYF
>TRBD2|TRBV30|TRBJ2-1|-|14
TGTGCCGGGCAACTAGCGGGGACCTACAATGAGCAGTTCTTC
CAGQLAGTYNEQFF
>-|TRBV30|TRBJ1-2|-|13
TGTGCCTGGAGTTCCCAGTTATCCTATGGCTACACCTTC
CAWSSQLSYGYTF
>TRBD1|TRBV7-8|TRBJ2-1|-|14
TGTGCCAGCAGCCCCCGACAGGGGATGGGGGAGCAGTTCTTC
CASSPRQGMGEQFF
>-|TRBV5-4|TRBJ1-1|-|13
TGTGCCAGCAGCTTGGCGGGGAACACTGAAGCTTTCTTT
CASSLAGNTEAFF
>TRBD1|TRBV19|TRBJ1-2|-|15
TGTGCCAGTTTACGGAGGGGGCAGGGGGACTATGGCTACACCTTC
CASLRRGQGDYGYTF
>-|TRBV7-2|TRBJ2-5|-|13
TGTGCCAGCAGTCGGGAAGCCGAGGAGACCCAGTACTTC
CASSREAEETQYF
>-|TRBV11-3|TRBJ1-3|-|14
TGTGCCAGCAGCCGACTGAGCTCTGGAAACACCATATATTTT
CASSRLSSGNTIYF
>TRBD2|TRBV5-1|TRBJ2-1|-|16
TGCGCCAGCACCCTCCAGACTAGCGGGGGGGCGAATGAGCAGTTCTTC
CASTLQTSGGANEQFF
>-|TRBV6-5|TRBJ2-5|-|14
TGTGCCAGCAGTTACTCTGGGGGGAGGGAGACCCAGTACTTC
CASSYSGGRETQYF
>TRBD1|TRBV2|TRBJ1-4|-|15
TGTGCCAGCAGTGAACTGACAGGGACTAATGAAAAACTGTTTTTT
CASSELTGTNEKLFF
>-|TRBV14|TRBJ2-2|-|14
TGTGCCAGCAGCCAGGGGCCGTTTGTGGGGGAGCTGTTTTTT
CASSQGPFVGELFF
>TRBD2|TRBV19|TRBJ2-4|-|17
TGTGCCAGTAGTATTAAGTCGACTAGCGGGCGTAAAAACATTCAGTACTTC
CASSIKSTSGRKNIQYF
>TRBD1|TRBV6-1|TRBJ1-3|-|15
TGTGCCAGCACTACGACAGGGGCCTCTGGAAACACCATATATTTT
CASTTTGASGNTIYF
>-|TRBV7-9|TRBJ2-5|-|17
TGTGCCAGCAGTTTTCCCGTCGGGACAAACGGGGACGAGACCCAGTACTTC
CASSFPVGTNGDETQYF
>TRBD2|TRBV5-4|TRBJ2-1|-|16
TGTGCCAGCAGCTCCCTTCTAGCGGGGCCTAGCGATGAGCAGTTCTTC
CASSSLLAGPSDEQFF
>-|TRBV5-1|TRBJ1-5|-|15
TGCGCCAGCAGCTCGGGAGGTGGGGGCAATCAGCCCCAGCATTTT
CASSSGGGGNQPQHF
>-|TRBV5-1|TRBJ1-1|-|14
TGCGCCAGCAGCTTGGGTAGGGGCACCACTGAAGCTTTCTTT
CASSLGRGTTEAFF
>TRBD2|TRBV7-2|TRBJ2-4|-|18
TGTGCCAGCAGCTTACAGCCCCTAGCGGGGGGTTCCAAAAACATTCAGTACTTC
CASSLQPLAGGSKNIQYF
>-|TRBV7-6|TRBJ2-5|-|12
TGTGCCAGCAGCTTAATGAGGGAGACCCAGTACTTC
CASSLMRETQYF
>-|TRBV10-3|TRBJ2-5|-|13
TGTGCCATCAGGGGCCTCCCCCAGGAGACCCAGTACTTC
CAIRGLPQETQYF
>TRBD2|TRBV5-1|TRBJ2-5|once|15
TGCGCCAGCAGCGACTCGGGGGCGGGGGGAGAGACCCAGTACTTC
CASSDSGAGGETQYF
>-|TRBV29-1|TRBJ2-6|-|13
TGCAGCGTTGAAACTGCTGGGGCCAACGTCCTGACTTTC
CSVETAGANVLTF
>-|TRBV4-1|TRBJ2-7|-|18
TGCGCCAGCAGCCAAGGGGGGCAAAGGGCTATCCACCCTTACGAGCAGTACTTC
CASSQGGQRAIHPYEQYF
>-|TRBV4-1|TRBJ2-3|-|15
TGCGCCAGCAGCCAACTCGAGGGAAGCACAGATACGCAGTATTTT
CASSQLEGSTDTQYF
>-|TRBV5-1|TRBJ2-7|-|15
TGCGCCAGCAGCTCCTCTCCGGGTCCCTCCTACGAGCAGTACTTC
CASSSSPGPSYEQYF
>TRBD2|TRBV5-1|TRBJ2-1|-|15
TGCGCCAGCAGCTTGGGAGCGGGAGGGCCCCCTGAGCAGTTCTTC
CASSLGAGGPPEQFF
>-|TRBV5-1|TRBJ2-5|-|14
TGCGCCAGCAGCGTGGGGGCCTACGAGGAGACCCAGTACTTC
CASSVGAYEETQYF
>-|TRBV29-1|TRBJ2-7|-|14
TGCAGCGTTGAAGATGTGGAGGGTGGGCACGAGCAGTACTTC
CSVEDVEGGHEQYF
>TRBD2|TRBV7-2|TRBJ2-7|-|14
TGTGCCAGCAGCCCCGGGACTAGCGGCTACGAGCAGTACTTC
CASSPGTSGYEQYF
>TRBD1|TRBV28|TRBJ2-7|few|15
TGTGCCAGCAGAACCCGACAGGGGGCCTCCTACGAGCAGTACTTC
CASRTRQGASYEQYF
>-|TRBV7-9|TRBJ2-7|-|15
TGTGCCAGTCCCCCGCACGCGGGAAGTCTCTACGAGCAGTACTTC
CASPPHAGSLYEQYF
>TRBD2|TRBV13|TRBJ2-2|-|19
TGTGCCAGCAGCTCAACATTAAGCGGGAGGTACGCGAACACCGGGGAGCTGTTTTTT
CASSSTLSGRYANTGELFF
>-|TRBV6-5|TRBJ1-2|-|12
TGTGCCAGCAGCATCGGGGAGAGGGGCTACACCTTC
CASSIGERGYTF
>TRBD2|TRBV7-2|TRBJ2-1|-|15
TGTGCCAGCAGCTTACAGCGGGGCTCCTACAATGAGCAGTTCTTC
CASSLQRGSYNEQFF
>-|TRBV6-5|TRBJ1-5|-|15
TGTGCCAGCAGTTCGGGAACAGGGAACAATCAGCCCCAGCATTTT
CASSSGTGNNQPQHF
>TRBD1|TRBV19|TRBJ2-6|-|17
TGTGCCAGTAGTAAGGGACAGGGGATTCCTGGGGCCAACGTCCTGACTTTC
CASSKGQGIPGANVLTF
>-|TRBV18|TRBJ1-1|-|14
TGTGCCAGCTCACCCCTCAGGGAGAACACTGAAGCTTTCTTT
CASSPLRENTEAFF
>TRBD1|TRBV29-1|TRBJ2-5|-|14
TGCAGCGTAGAAAGGGACAGAGGTCAAGAGACCCAGTACTTC
CSVERDRGQETQYF